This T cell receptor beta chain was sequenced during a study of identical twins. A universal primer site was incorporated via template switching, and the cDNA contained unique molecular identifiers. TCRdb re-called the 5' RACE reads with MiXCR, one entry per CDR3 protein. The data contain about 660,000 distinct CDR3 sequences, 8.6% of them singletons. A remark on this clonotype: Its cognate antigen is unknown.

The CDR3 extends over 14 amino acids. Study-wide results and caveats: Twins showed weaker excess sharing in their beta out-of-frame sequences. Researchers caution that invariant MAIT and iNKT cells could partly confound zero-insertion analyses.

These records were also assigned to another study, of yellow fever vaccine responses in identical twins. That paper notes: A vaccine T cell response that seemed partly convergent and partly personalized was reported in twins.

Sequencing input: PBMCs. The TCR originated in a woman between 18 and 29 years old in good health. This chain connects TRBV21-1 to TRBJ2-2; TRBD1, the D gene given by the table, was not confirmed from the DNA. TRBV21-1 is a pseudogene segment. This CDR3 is CASSRRVEAGELFF. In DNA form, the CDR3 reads TGTGCCAGCAGCCGCAGGGTAGAAGCCGGGGAGCTGTTTTTT.